The following is a T cell receptor (beta chain) sequence with its context. These data belong to a study of blood T cell repertoires in COVID-19. At the level of the study: Sources were T cells, B-cell-depleted T cells, or PBMCs; the material itself was cDNA or gDNA.

The CDR3 has 13 amino acids. CDR1 MNHEY and CDR2 SVGAGI come from the germline V gene. The V end was cut by 10 bases, the J end by 1 base, with 13 bases between. Authors' analysis steps: From reference gene primer amplification, estimates of nucleated cell counts were derived. The table came from immunoSEQ multiplex PCR; TCRdb's copy has only in-frame clones and leaves some out. V, J and clone size are those of that table, while D and trimming were read from the DNA. The table lists about 380,000 clones, approximately 88% of them singletons. The sequenced sample was peripheral blood. The sequence derives from a middle-aged man with acute or convalescent COVID-19. The chain is built from TRBV6-5 and TRBJ1-1; maybe TRBD1 (6 bases). CDR3 DNA: TGTGCCATTTCCAGGGGTCCGAACACTGAAGCTTTCTTT. Translating gives CAISRGPNTEAFF.